This T cell receptor beta chain is from a study of Graves' ophthalmopathy and Graves' hyperthyroidism. In its sample, this clonotype was seen many times. Germline CDR1 is SGHAT and CDR2 is FQNNGV. Trimming removed 5 bases at V and 5 bases at J, with 21 bases between. The CDR3 has 16 residues. The sequenced template was RNA, covering the TCR beta CDR3 region. Amplification began with first-round RT-PCR using HTBI primers, then second-round multiplex PCR was performed. Using its own MiXCR run on the multiplex PCR reads, TCRdb lists one record per CDR3 protein. The sample includes approximately 330,000 distinct CDR3 sequences, about a sixth of them seen just once.

This chain connects TRBV11-2 to TRBJ2-5, with D perhaps matching TRBD1 (7 bases). The source of this sequence is an adult man with Graves' ophthalmopathy. The material sequenced was peripheral blood. CDR3 coding DNA: TGTGCCAGCAGCGCGGGACAGATGCAAGAATTCGAGACCCAGTACTTC. Amino acid sequence: CASSAGQMQEFETQYF.